This T cell receptor beta chain is drawn from a study of blood T cell repertoires in COVID-19. Study details: COVID-19 samples from acute and convalescent phases originated in the United States, Italy and Spain. Nucleic acid was either cDNA or gDNA, and it came from T cells, B-cell-depleted T cells, or PBMCs.

This CDR3 has 19 amino acids. With 1 base removed from V and 2 bases from J, the gap between germline ends came to 21 bases. Germline lookup yields CDR1 SGHRS and CDR2 YFSETQ. The repertoire was sequenced with immunoSEQ multiplex PCR; TCRdb's copy has only in-frame clones and lacks some. This sample has 150,000 or so clones, with approximately 86% found just once. Recruited during active infection, patients (from Seattle) were subsequently followed longitudinally. This TCR was sampled from a man aged 55-75 years with COVID-19, enrolled during active disease. The sample was peripheral blood. The V and J genes are TRBV5-1 and TRBJ2-2; TRBD2 is a possible D gene (5 bases). The CDR3 DNA reads as TGCGCCAGCAGCTTGTTCGTCCCCAGGTCGGGGATCAACACCGGGGAGCTGTTTTTT. Translated, it gives CASSLFVPRSGINTGELFF. Full variable domain (missing parts from reference TRBV5-1 and TRBJ2-2): KAGVTQTPRYLIKTRGQQVTLSCSPISGHRSVSWYQQTPGQGLQFLFEYFSETQRNKGNFPGRFSGRQFSNSRSEMNVSTLELGDSALYLCASSLFVPRSGINTGELFFGEGSRLTVL.